Following are 5 T cell receptor beta chains from one sample sequenced in a study of regulatory T cells in long-lasting Graves disease. Construction of the TCR beta libraries employed iRepertoire HTBI primers in conjunction with Arm-PCR of CDR3 regions. MiXCR was run by TCRdb on the multiplex PCR reads, yielding one entry per CDR3 protein. The sample records some 400,000 distinct CDR3 sequences, about 16% being singletons. The sample's time point: newly diagnosed GD, antithyroid drugs for less than 3 months. The TCR library was prepared using RNA isolated from PBMCs. Separately, the same data were catalogued under a study of T cells in Graves' hyperthyroidism and ophthalmopathy.

Sample: peripheral blood mononuclear cells (PBMCs), taken at new diagnosis, from a patient treated with antithyroid drugs. These TCRs come from a woman under 40 with Graves disease.

V and J are TRBV7-6 and TRBJ2-2; tentative D call: TRBD2 (5 bases). V was pared by 5 bases and J by 5 bases, with 12 bases between. The CDR3 totals 14 residues. From germline, CDR1 is SGHVS and CDR2 FNYEAQ. CDR3 in DNA: TGTGCCAGCAGCCGATACGAGGGAACCGGGGAGCTGTTTTTT. This codes for CASSRYEGTGELFF.

In this sample, this clonotype turned up many times. The genes are TRBV20-1 and TRBJ2-1; 9 bases are a match to TRBD1. The CDR3 extends over 12 amino acids. CDR1 is DFQATT, CDR2 SNEGSKA, per germline (reference sequence). J gave up 7 bases and V 5 bases, and 3 bases lay outside the gene matches. In DNA, the CDR3 is TGCAGTGCTTACGACAGGGGGAATGAGCAGTTCTTC. Its translation is CSAYDRGNEQFF.

This clonotype was detected ten times or more. V is TRBV18 and J is TRBJ1-5, with unresolved D. The CDR3 is 15 residues long. Trimming shortened V by 3 bases and J by 0 bases, and 9 bases separated the two germline ends. Germline loops: CDR1 KGHSH, CDR2 LQKENI. The CDR3 loop is CASSPPGSSNQPQHF. The CDR3 nucleotides are TGTGCCAGCTCACCCCCGGGTTCTAGCAATCAGCCCCAGCATTTT.

This clonotype has more than one count but fewer than ten. The chain joins TRBV6-1 to TRBJ1-3; unclear D gene. This CDR3 region has 15 residues. Trimming shortened V by 5 bases and J by 3 bases, and 14 bases separated the two germline ends. Germline CDR1 MNHNS, CDR2 SASEGT. The CDR3 here is CASSRTTKDGNTIYF. For the CDR3, the DNA is TGTGCCAGCAGTCGAACTACCAAGGATGGAAACACCATATATTTT.

This clonotype was found many times. This chain links TRBV14 with TRBJ1-4, with a possible D match to TRBD1 (5 bases). V was trimmed by 0 bases and J by 0 bases, leaving 14 bases between them. CDR3 length: 18 amino acids. Looked up from germline, CDR1 is SGHDN and CDR2 is FVKESK. CDR3 nucleotides: TGTGCCAGCAGCCAAGACCCAGGGACTCCCCCAACTAATGAAAAACTGTTTTTT. Amino acids: CASSQDPGTPPTNEKLFF.